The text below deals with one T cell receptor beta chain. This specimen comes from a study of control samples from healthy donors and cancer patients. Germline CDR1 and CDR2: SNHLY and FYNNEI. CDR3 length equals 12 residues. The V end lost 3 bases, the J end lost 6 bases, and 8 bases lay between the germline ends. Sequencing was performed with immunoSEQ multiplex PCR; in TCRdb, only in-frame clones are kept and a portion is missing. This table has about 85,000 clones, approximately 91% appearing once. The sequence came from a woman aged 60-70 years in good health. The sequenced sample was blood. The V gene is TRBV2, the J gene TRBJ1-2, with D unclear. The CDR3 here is CASSEIGHGYTF. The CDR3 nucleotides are TGTGCCAGCAGTGAGATAGGGCATGGCTACACCTTC.